This T cell receptor (beta chain) emerged from a study of blood T cell repertoires in COVID-19. Assay: immunoSEQ multiplex PCR; the TCRdb copy retains only in-frame clones and omits some. The profile shows under 250,000 clones, around four fifths of them singletons. CDR3 size: 14 residues. Trimming pared 2 bases from V and 7 bases from J, leaving 11 bases between. Germline V gives CDR1 MNHEY, CDR2 SMNVEV (reference sequence). This receptor was identified in a woman aged 55-69 years who had recovered from COVID-19. Sequenced input: peripheral blood. The V gene is TRBV27, the J gene TRBJ1-4; possibly TRBD1 for D (5 bases). DNA for the CDR3: TGTGCCAGCAGTTTAGGGGGAGGCGGTGAAAAACTGTTTTTT. Translating it yields CASSLGGGGEKLFF.